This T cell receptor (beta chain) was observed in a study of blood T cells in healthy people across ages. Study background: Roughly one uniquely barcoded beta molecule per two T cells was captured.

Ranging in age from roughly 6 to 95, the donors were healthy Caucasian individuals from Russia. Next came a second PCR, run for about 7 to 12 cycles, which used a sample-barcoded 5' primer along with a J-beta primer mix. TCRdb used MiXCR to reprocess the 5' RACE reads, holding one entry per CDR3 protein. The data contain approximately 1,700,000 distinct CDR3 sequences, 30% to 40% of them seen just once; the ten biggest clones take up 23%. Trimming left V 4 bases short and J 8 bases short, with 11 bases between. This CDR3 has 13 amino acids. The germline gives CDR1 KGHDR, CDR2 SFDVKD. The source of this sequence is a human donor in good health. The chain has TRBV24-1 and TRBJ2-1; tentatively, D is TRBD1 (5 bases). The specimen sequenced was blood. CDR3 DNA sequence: TGTGCCACCAGTGACTCAGGGATGGATGAGCAGTTCTTC. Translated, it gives CATSDSGMDEQFF.